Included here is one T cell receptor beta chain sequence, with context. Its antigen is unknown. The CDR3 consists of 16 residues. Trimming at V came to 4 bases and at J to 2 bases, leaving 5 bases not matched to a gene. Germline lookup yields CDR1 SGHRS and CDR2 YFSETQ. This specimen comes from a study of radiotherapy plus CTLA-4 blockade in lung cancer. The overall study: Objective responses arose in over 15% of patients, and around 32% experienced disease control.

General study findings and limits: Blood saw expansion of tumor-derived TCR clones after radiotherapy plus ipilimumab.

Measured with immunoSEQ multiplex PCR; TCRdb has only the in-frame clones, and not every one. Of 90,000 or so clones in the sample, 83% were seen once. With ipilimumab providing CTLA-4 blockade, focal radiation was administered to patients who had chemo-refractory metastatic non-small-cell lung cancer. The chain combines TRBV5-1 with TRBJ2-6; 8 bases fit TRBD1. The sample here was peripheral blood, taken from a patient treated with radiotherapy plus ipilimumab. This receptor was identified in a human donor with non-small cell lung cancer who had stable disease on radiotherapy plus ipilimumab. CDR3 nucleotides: TGCGCCAGCAGCAAGGGACAGGCGACTGGGGCCAACGTCCTGACTTTC. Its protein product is CASSKGQATGANVLTF.